The 5 T cell receptor beta chains below come from one sample, sequenced in a study of T cells in Graves' hyperthyroidism and ophthalmopathy. RNA transcripts yielded amplified TCR beta CDR3 regions. TCR CDR3 underwent first-round RT-PCR with the HTBI primer set. TCRdb fed the multiplex PCR reads into MiXCR, producing one record per CDR3 protein. The repertoire has about 200,000 distinct CDR3 sequences, roughly a sixth of them found once; the top ten carry roughly 55%. The sample consisted of blood. These receptors were obtained from a woman between 45 and 65 years old with Graves' hyperthyroidism.

The genes are TRBV5-1 and TRBJ1-1, with a possible D match to TRBD1 (5 bases). The CDR3 has 13 residues. Trimming took off 0 bases at V and 8 bases at J, with 11 bases between the two ends. Germline V lookup: CDR1 SGHRS, CDR2 YFSETQ. DNA of the CDR3: TGCGCCAGCAGCTTGGCTGGAGACAGAGAAGCTTTCTTT. Amino acids: CASSLAGDREAFF.

With regard to this clonotype: A read error is likely, as this CDR3 ends without the conserved phenylalanine or tryptophan. The chain employs TRBV11-1 and TRBJ2-5; D might be TRBD2 (6 bases). Trimming removed 1 base from V and 5 bases from J, with 14 bases in between. The length of the CDR3 is 15 residues. Germline loops: CDR1 SGHAT, CDR2 FQDESV (reference sequence). The CDR3 nucleotides are TGTGCCAGCAGCTTAGATGGCGGGATTGGGGAGACCCAGTACTCC. This gives the protein CASSLDGGIGETQYS.

On this clonotype: A read error is possible here, since a much larger clone lies one base away. The chain couples TRBV11-2 to TRBJ1-1, with 7 nucleotides matching TRBD1. V was clipped by 3 bases and J by 1 base; unmatched bases: 2. Germline-derived CDR1 and CDR2 are SGHAT and FQNNGV. CDR3 length equals 14 residues. The CDR3 here is CASSLNRGNTEAFF. The CDR3 bases are TGTGCCAGCAGCTTGAACAGGGGGAACACTGAAGCTTTCTTT.

This clonotype was observed at least ten times. The gene calls are TRBV12-3 or TRBV12-4 and TRBJ2-1, with 8 bases matching TRBD1. J gave up 1 base and V 6 bases, and 8 bases lay outside the gene matches. The CDR3 covers 16 residues. CDR3 loop: CASRSRQGSSYNEQFF. The CDR3 DNA reads as TGTGCCAGCAGGAGCAGACAGGGGTCATCCTACAATGAGCAGTTCTTC.

The gene calls are TRBV12-3 or TRBV12-4 and TRBJ1-1; 8 bases are shared with TRBD1. With 5 bases clipped from V and 6 bases from J, the junction kept 8 bases outside the gene matches. The CDR3 runs to 14 residues. The CDR3 DNA sequence: TGTGCCAGCAGTCGCTCCGACAGGGGCCCTGAAGCTTTCTTT. Protein: CASSRSDRGPEAFF.